A selection of T cell receptor beta chains follows, all from one sample in a study of identical twins. TCRdb re-called the 5' RACE reads through MiXCR, storing one row per CDR3 protein. In the table there are approximately 260,000 distinct CDR3 sequences, over 12% of which are singletons. The material sequenced was memory (CD45RO+) T cells sorted from blood. The receptor source for this set is a woman between 18 and 30 years old in good health. The CDR3 runs from the conserved cysteine through the conserved F or W. D genes are given only for firm matches. Rows give clone size only sometimes, using once, few, many, or a class for an expanded clone.

abundance	v_gene	j_gene	d_gene	CDR3aa	CDR3nt
few	TRBV20-1	TRBJ2-5	-	CSAFTPYQETQYF	TGCAGTGCTTTTACACCCTACCAAGAGACCCAGTACTTC
few	TRBV7-9	TRBJ2-7	-	CASSPIAGFLYEQYF	TGTGCCAGCAGCCCGATTGCAGGTTTCCTCTACGAGCAGTACTTC
few	TRBV27	TRBJ1-2	TRBD1	CASSPRPGQGAHGYTF	TGTGCCAGCAGTCCACGACCTGGACAGGGGGCTCATGGCTACACCTTC
-	TRBV20-1	TRBJ2-1	-	CSARGGVQRDPQRAYNEQFF	TGCAGTGCCAGGGGGGGGGTCCAGCGGGATCCTCAACGGGCTTACAATGAGCAGTTCTTC
many	TRBV15	TRBJ1-1	TRBD1	CATSRDLTGGKAFF	TGTGCCACCAGCAGAGATTTAACAGGGGGTAAAGCTTTCTTT
few	TRBV7-9	TRBJ2-7	-	CASSLDSAGIREQYF	TGTGCCAGCAGCTTAGATAGCGCGGGAATTCGCGAGCAGTACTTC
-	TRBV7-9	TRBJ2-5	-	CASSMGTMGETQYF	TGTGCCAGCAGCATGGGAACTATGGGAGAGACCCAGTACTTC
many	TRBV7-8	TRBJ2-7	-	CASSVRTLSNYEQYF	TGTGCCAGCAGCGTGAGGACGCTTTCGAACTACGAGCAGTACTTC
once	TRBV7-2	TRBJ2-7	-	CASSPQREQYF	TGTGCCAGCAGCCCGCAACGCGAGCAGTACTTC
-	TRBV28	TRBJ2-4	-	CASTGGVGNIQYF	TGTGCCAGCACTGGCGGAGTGGGGAACATTCAGTACTTC
many	TRBV3-1	TRBJ1-1	-	CASTKTERTEAFF	TGTGCCAGCACCAAAACCGAGCGCACTGAAGCTTTCTTT
few	TRBV6-5	TRBJ1-2	-	CASSYSGTVYGYTF	TGTGCCAGCAGTTACTCTGGCACGGTCTATGGCTACACCTTC
-	TRBV20-1	TRBJ2-1	TRBD2	CSVQLSGRGTNEQFF	TGCAGTGTCCAGCTTAGCGGGAGAGGGACCAATGAGCAGTTCTTC
-	TRBV5-1	TRBJ2-7	-	CASSSLVTAAREQYF	TGCGCCAGCAGCTCCCTTGTAACGGCCGCCCGCGAGCAGTACTTC
few	TRBV12-3/TRBV12-4	TRBJ1-6	-	CASSTEWGALNSPLHF	TGTGCCAGCAGTACTGAGTGGGGTGCCCTTAATTCACCCCTCCACTTT
-	TRBV27	TRBJ1-5	-	CASSTPGLSNQPQHF	TGTGCCAGCAGCACGCCCGGTCTTAGCAATCAGCCCCAGCATTTT
many	TRBV10-3	TRBJ1-5	-	CAIKKEQGDQPQHF	TGTGCCATCAAGAAGGAACAAGGAGATCAGCCCCAGCATTTT
-	TRBV7-2	TRBJ1-2	TRBD1	CASGQGWGYTF	TGTGCCAGCGGACAGGGCTGGGGCTACACCTTC
many	TRBV6-5	TRBJ1-1	-	CASSYSGVLNTEAFF	TGTGCCAGCAGTTACTCGGGGGTATTGAACACTGAAGCTTTCTTT
-	TRBV28	TRBJ2-2	-	CASSSGTRSGELFF	TGTGCCAGCAGTTCCGGGACGAGATCCGGGGAGCTGTTTTTT
-	TRBV7-9	TRBJ2-1	TRBD2	CASRGGASGSSEQFF	TGTGCCAGCAGGGGGGGGGCTAGCGGGAGCTCGGAGCAGTTCTTC
-	TRBV5-1	TRBJ2-1	-	CASSLGSVSYNEQFF	TGCGCCAGCAGCTTGGGTAGCGTTTCCTACAATGAGCAGTTCTTC
many	TRBV5-1	TRBJ2-7	TRBD1	CASSLDTGTGYEQYF	TGCGCCAGCAGCTTGGACACCGGGACAGGCTACGAGCAGTACTTC
few	TRBV4-3	TRBJ2-7	-	CASSQATGAYEQYF	TGCGCCAGCAGCCAGGCTACGGGGGCCTACGAGCAGTACTTC
-	TRBV6-1	TRBJ1-5	-	CASSEQARNQPQHF	TGTGCCAGCAGTGAACAGGCCCGCAATCAGCCCCAGCATTTT
many	TRBV20-1	TRBJ2-3	-	CSAWDTDTQYF	TGCAGTGCTTGGGATACAGATACGCAGTATTTT
few	TRBV18	TRBJ1-4	-	CASSPRGLTMFF	TGTGCCAGCTCACCACGGGGGCTAACCATGTTTTTT